This TCR beta chain appears in the sequencing data of a study of beta chain features in type 1 diabetes. The study, taken as a whole, reports: Researchers reported that naive, central memory and Treg TCRB repertoires appeared more similar in patients than in healthy donors. Insertion counts at VDJ junctions were lower in type 1 diabetes patients, who also showed more deletions there.

Expressed TCRB transcripts got sequenced, as all isolated RNA was reverse transcribed. Here immunoSEQ multiplex PCR was the method, and the copy in TCRdb shows in-frame clones only, minus some. The profile shows fewer than 400,000 clones, less than 10% of them singletons. A single heparinised blood sample, averaging around 110 mL, was obtained per donor. Isolation of CD4+ naive, central memory, regulatory and stem cell-like memory cells was achieved by sorting via CD45RO/CCR7/CD25/CD127/CD95/CD27. Note on this clone: Its matching antigen is unknown.

The sample taken for sequencing was central memory CD4+ T cells from blood. The receptor was isolated from a young woman in good health.

The CDR3 here is CASSPMDHSYNEQFF. The CDR3 nucleotides are TGTGCCAGCAGTCCCATGGATCATTCCTACAATGAGCAGTTCTTC. This sequence joins TRBV28 and TRBJ2-1; no reliable D call. CDR3 length: 15 amino acids. Germline CDR1 MDHEN, CDR2 SYDVKM. Trimming left V 5 bases short and J 1 base short, with 12 bases between.